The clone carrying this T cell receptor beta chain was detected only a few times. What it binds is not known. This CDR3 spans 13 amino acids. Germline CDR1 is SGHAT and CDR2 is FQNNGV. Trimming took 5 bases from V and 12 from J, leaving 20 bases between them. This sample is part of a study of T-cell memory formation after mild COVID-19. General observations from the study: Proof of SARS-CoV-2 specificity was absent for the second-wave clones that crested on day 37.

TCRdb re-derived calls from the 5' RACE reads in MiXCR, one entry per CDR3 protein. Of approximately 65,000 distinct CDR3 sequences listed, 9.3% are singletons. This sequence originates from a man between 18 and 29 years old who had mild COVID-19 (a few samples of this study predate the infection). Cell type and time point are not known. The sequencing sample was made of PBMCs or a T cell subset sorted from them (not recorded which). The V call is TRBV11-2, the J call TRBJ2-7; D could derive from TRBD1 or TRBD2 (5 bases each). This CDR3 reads CASSDRGGAVGYF. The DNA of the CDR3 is TGTGCCAGCAGCGACCGGGGTGGGGCGGTGGGGTACTTC.